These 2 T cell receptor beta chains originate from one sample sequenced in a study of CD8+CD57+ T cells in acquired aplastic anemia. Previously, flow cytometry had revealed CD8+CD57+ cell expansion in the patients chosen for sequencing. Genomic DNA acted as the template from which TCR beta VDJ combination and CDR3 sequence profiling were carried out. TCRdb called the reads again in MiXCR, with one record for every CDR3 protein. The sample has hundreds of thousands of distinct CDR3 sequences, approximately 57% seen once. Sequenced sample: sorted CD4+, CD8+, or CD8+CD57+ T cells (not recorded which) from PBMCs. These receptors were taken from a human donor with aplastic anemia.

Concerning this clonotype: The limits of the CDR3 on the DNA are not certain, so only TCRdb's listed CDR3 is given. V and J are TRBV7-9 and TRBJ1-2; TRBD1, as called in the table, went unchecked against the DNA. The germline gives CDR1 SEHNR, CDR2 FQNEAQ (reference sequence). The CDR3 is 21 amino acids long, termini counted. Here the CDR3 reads CASSFYICSVPLNRGRGGYTF.

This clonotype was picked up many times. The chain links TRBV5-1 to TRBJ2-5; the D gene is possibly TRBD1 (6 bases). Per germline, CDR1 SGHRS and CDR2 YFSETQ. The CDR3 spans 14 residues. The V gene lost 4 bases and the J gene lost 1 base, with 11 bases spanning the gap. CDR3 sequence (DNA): TGCGCCAGCAGCCTCCGACAGGCCCAAGAGACCCAGTACTTC. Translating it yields CASSLRQAQETQYF.